One sample yielded the 14 T cell receptor beta chains listed below, sequenced in a study of regulatory T cells in long-lasting Graves disease. Library construction for TCR beta used iRepertoire HTBI primers and Arm-PCR of CDR3 regions. TCRdb re-called the multiplex PCR reads through MiXCR, storing one row per CDR3 protein. The sample yields 250,000 to 300,000 distinct CDR3 sequences, around 20% seen once. Noted time point: persistent/refractory GD, antithyroid drugs over 5 years with positive TRAb. PBMCs were the source of the RNA used for TCR sequencing. The specimen comprised peripheral blood mononuclear cells (PBMCs), sampled when the disease was refractory, from a patient treated with antithyroid drugs. All receptors come from a female donor with Graves disease.

This clonotype was seen many times. The rearrangement uses TRBV12-3 or TRBV12-4 and TRBJ2-4, with 9 bases aligning to TRBD2. The trim removed 8 bases at V and 0 bases at J, leaving 14 bases unmatched. The length of the CDR3 is 18 residues. The CDR3 nucleotides read TGTGCCAGCGACCCGCGTCGCGGGAGGGAGGGAGCCAAAAACATTCAGTACTTC. Translating gives CASDPRRGREGAKNIQYF.

The J gene is TRBJ2-7, the V gene TRBV5-8; D ambiguous. V dropped 1 base and J dropped 3 bases, with 5 bases sitting between them. This CDR3 has 12 amino acids. Germline loops: CDR1 SGHTS, CDR2 YDEGEE. The CDR3 bases are TGTGCCAGCAGCTTGCAGATCTACGAGCAGTACTTC. It codes for CASSLQIYEQYF.

The chain uses TRBV7-2 and TRBJ2-6; D gene unclear. The V gene lost 9 bases and the J gene lost 2 bases, with 8 bases spanning the gap. Germline CDR1 SGHTA, CDR2 FQGNSA. CDR3 length: 13 residues. CDR3 sequence: CASRSAGANVLTF. The CDR3 DNA follows: TGTGCCAGTCGGTCGGCTGGGGCCAACGTCCTGACTTTC.

In this sample, this clonotype turned up a few times. CDR3 loop: CASSPEASGANVLTF. The DNA for the CDR3 is TGTGCCAGCAGCCCGGAGGCCTCTGGGGCCAACGTCCTGACTTTC. The chain recombines TRBV11-2 with TRBJ2-6; D is possibly TRBD2 (5 bases). V was shortened by 5 bases and J by 0 bases, with 8 bases between the two germline ends. The germline V gene encodes CDR1 SGHAT and CDR2 FQNNGV. The CDR3 extends over 15 amino acids.

The chain employs TRBV20-1 and TRBJ1-2; TRBD1 is a possible D gene (6 bases). V shed 3 bases and J shed 7 bases, with 15 bases lying between them. This CDR3 region has 13 residues. Germline V gene data show CDR1 as DFQATT and CDR2 as SNEGSKA (reference sequence). The CDR3 sequence is CSASIGGQRGYTF. In nucleotides, the CDR3 is TGCAGTGCTAGTATCGGGGGCCAGCGTGGCTACACCTTC.

This clonotype came up many times. This chain links TRBV28 with TRBJ1-4; D possibly corresponds to TRBD1 (5 bases). Germline loops: CDR1 MDHEN, CDR2 SYDVKM. The CDR3 sequence is 14 residues long. V was trimmed by 4 bases and J by 4 bases, leaving 10 bases between them. DNA for the CDR3: TGTGCCAGCAGTTCGGGACGGATTAATGAAAAACTGTTTTTT. Translating it yields CASSSGRINEKLFF.

This clonotype appeared many times. The CDR3 coding sequence is TGTGCCAGCACTCATACCACTGAAGCTTTCTTT. This translates into CASTHTTEAFF. The rearrangement uses TRBV28 and TRBJ1-1; no clear D. The CDR3 loop spans 11 amino acids. Trimming removed 7 bases at V and 4 bases at J, with 7 bases between. Germline V lookup: CDR1 MDHEN, CDR2 SYDVKM.

This clonotype was detected a few times. V usage is TRBV19 and J usage is TRBJ2-3; D call uncertain. Trimming took 5 bases from V and 6 from J, leaving 21 bases between them. CDR1 LNHDA and CDR2 SQIVND come from the germline V gene (reference sequence). This CDR3 region has 16 residues. This CDR3 reads CASSASITGYLDTQYF. DNA of the CDR3: TGTGCCAGTAGTGCGAGCATTACTGGGTATTTGGATACGCAGTATTTT.

This clonotype has at least ten counts. V and J are TRBV2 and TRBJ2-1, with a weak D call TRBD1 (5 bases). The germline V and J ends were trimmed by 3 bases and 4 bases, with 16 bases remaining between them. The CDR3 is 16 residues long. Germline assignment: CDR1 SNHLY and CDR2 FYNNEI. This CDR3 is CASSDTDKGAYNEQFF. Here the CDR3 DNA reads TGTGCCAGCAGTGATACGGACAAAGGGGCGTACAATGAGCAGTTCTTC. Based on the CDR3 plus reference TRBV2 and TRBJ2-1, the full variable domain is EPEVTQTPSHQVTQMGQEVILRCVPISNHLYFYWYRQILGQKVEFLVSFYNNEISEKSEIFDDQFSVERPDGSNFTLKIRSTKLEDSAMYFCASSDTDKGAYNEQFFGPGTRLTVL.

The CDR3 protein is CASRDRIQETQYF. CDR3 sequence (DNA): TGTGCCAGCAGGGACAGAATCCAAGAGACCCAGTACTTC. This chain links TRBV28 with TRBJ2-5, with a tentative D call TRBD1 (6 bases). CDR3 length: 13 residues. CDR1 is MDHEN and CDR2 is SYDVKM in the germline V gene. V lost 6 bases and J 1 base, leaving 9 bases between the germline ends.

This clonotype has at least ten counts. The gene calls are TRBV5-6 and TRBJ2-5, with TRBD1 matching 9 bases. CDR1 and CDR2 from the germline V gene are SGHDT and YYEEEE. This CDR3 has 15 amino acids. Germline trimming cut 3 bases from V and 4 bases from J; bases unmatched to any gene: 7. Written as DNA, the CDR3 is TGTGCCAGCAGCTCGGGGACAGGGAATCGAGAGACCCAGTACTTC. Amino acid sequence: CASSSGTGNRETQYF.

This clonotype was counted a few times. CDR3 loop: CASSLAQNVGDEQYF. CDR3 nucleotides: TGTGCCAGCAGCTTAGCCCAAAATGTGGGGGACGAGCAGTACTTC. The chain joins TRBV7-9 to TRBJ2-7; D is possibly TRBD1 or TRBD2 (5 bases each). This CDR3 has 15 residues. Germline lookup yields CDR1 SEHNR and CDR2 FQNEAQ (reference sequence). Trimming shortened V by 0 bases and J by 5 bases, and 14 bases separated the two germline ends.

This clonotype turned up a few times. The chain couples TRBV7-6 to TRBJ2-5, with D perhaps matching TRBD2 (5 bases). With 4 bases removed from V and 4 bases from J, the gap between germline ends came to 25 bases. CDR1 and CDR2 from the germline V gene are SGHVS and FNYEAQ. The CDR3 has 18 residues. The CDR3, as DNA: TGTGCCAGCAGCTCGCGGGTGGCAGGTGGTCGGCCCTCAGAGACCCAGTACTTC. It is translated as CASSSRVAGGRPSETQYF.

This clonotype was seen ten or more times. This sequence joins TRBV7-8 and TRBJ2-5; 10 bases fit TRBD1. V was clipped by 5 bases and J by 4 bases; unmatched bases: 7. The V gene's germline CDR1 is SGHVS and CDR2 FQNEAQ. The CDR3 runs to 15 residues. CDR3 protein: CASSPQTGGAETQYF. In DNA, the CDR3 is TGTGCCAGCAGCCCCCAGACAGGGGGCGCAGAGACCCAGTACTTC.